This passage covers 26 T cell receptor beta chains from one sample sequenced in a study of blood T cell repertoires in COVID-19. Profiling relied on immunoSEQ multiplex PCR, and the TCRdb table lists in-frame clones only, not all of them. Of roughly 90,000 clones in the sample, roughly 80% are singletons; the top ten hold about 15%. The material sequenced was peripheral blood. These receptors all come from a human donor in a cohort sampled during active COVID-19.

The chain is built from TRBV5-1 and TRBJ1-6; D perhaps matches TRBD1 (6 bases). V lost 1 base and J lost 7, with 12 bases in between. The length of the CDR3 is 15 residues. In germline, CDR1 is SGHRS, CDR2 YFSETQ. CDR3 bases: TGCGCCAGCAGCTTGTCAGGGGCTGGGAATTCACCCCTCCACTTT. Its translation: CASSLSGAGNSPLHF.

This clone has only a few counts. The V and J genes are TRBV27 and TRBJ1-2, with TRBD1 identical over 8 bases. The CDR3 has 17 residues. V was clipped by 5 bases and J by 0 bases; unmatched bases: 11. Germline loops: CDR1 MNHEY, CDR2 SMNVEV (reference sequence). The DNA of the CDR3 is TGTGCCAGCAGTCCCTCTTGGCCGACAGGGGCTAACTATGGCTACACCTTC. Its protein is CASSPSWPTGANYGYTF.

This chain uses TRBV6-5 with TRBJ2-5; 8 nucleotides match TRBD1. Looked up from germline, CDR1 is MNHEY and CDR2 is SVGAGI. This CDR3 has 14 residues. Trimming at V came to 7 bases and at J to 5 bases, leaving 9 bases not matched to a gene. CDR3 bases: TGTGCCAGCATGAGACAGGGGCTAAGGGAGACCCAGTACTTC. Residues: CASMRQGLRETQYF.

V is TRBV28 and J is TRBJ2-1; 9 bases are shared with TRBD2. Trimming cost V 10 bases and J 0 bases; bases outside gene matches: 4. This CDR3 has 14 residues. Looked up from germline, CDR1 is MDHEN and CDR2 is SYDVKM. CDR3: CATSSGTSYNEQFF. As DNA, the CDR3 is TGTGCCACCTCTAGCGGGACCTCCTACAATGAGCAGTTCTTC.

V and J are TRBV5-4 and TRBJ2-5; 11 bases agree with TRBD2. There are 15 residues in the CDR3. V lost 9 bases and J lost 4; bases outside the gene matches: 11. The germline CDR1 and CDR2 sequences are SGHNT and YYREEE (reference sequence). The CDR3 region has the DNA TGTGCCACCTCGGTAGCGGGAGGGCCGGCAGAGACCCAGTACTTC. Amino acid sequence: CATSVAGGPAETQYF.

The genes are TRBV5-6 and TRBJ2-7; 9 bases match TRBD1. Germline CDR1 is SGHDT and CDR2 is YYEEEE. The CDR3 has 14 amino acids. Trimming took 1 base from V and 12 from J; bases not matched to a gene: 11. The CDR3 reads CASSLRQGGPRRYF. Written as DNA, the CDR3 is TGTGCCAGCAGCTTGCGACAGGGGGGTCCGCGGCGGTACTTC.

This clone was found a few times. The chain couples TRBV19 to TRBJ1-2, with D unclear. The V gene's germline CDR1 is LNHDA and CDR2 SQIVND (reference sequence). CDR3 length equals 13 residues. Trimming stripped 2 bases from V and 3 bases from J, with 7 bases between. The CDR3 DNA reads as TGTGCCAGTAGTATAAGCCGGGACTATGGCTACACCTTC. Amino acid sequence: CASSISRDYGYTF.

The sample holds one count of this clone. The rearrangement uses TRBV27 and TRBJ2-7, with a weak D call TRBD1 (5 bases). V lost 7 bases to trimming and J lost 0 bases, with 13 bases between them. The CDR3 covers 14 residues. Germline CDR1 is MNHEY and CDR2 is SMNVEV (reference sequence). CDR3 protein: CASKGRISSYEQYF. The DNA for the CDR3 is TGTGCCAGCAAGGGGCGGATAAGCTCCTACGAGCAGTACTTC.

The V gene is TRBV6-6, the J gene TRBJ1-3; no reliable D call. This CDR3 is built from 15 residues. V was pared by 10 bases and J by 0 bases, with 16 bases between. Germline CDR1 reads MNHNY; CDR2 reads SVGAGI (reference sequence). The CDR3 DNA follows: TGTGCCACCACGGATCCAAGGAGCTCTGGAAACACCATATATTTT. Its protein is CATTDPRSSGNTIYF.

The rearrangement joins TRBV19 to TRBJ2-5; the match to TRBD2 covers 7 bases. J was trimmed by 3 bases and V by 0 bases; bases with no gene match: 4. The CDR3 runs 15 residues. The V gene's germline CDR1 is LNHDA and CDR2 SQIVND (reference sequence). The CDR3 loop reads CASSIDRGLEETQYF. The CDR3 region has the DNA TGTGCCAGTAGTATAGATCGCGGACTAGAAGAGACCCAGTACTTC. The full variable domain, rest sourced from reference TRBV19 and TRBJ2-5, is DGGITQSPKYLFRKEGQNVTLSCEQNLNHDAMYWYRQDPGQGLRLIYYSQIVNDFQKGDIAEGYSVSREKKESFPLTVTSAQKNPTAFYLCASSIDRGLEETQYFGPGTRLLVL.

This clone has a handful of counts. The gene calls are TRBV7-9 and TRBJ2-7; 8 bases map to TRBD1. The germline V gene has CDR1 SEHNR and CDR2 FQNEAQ (reference sequence). The CDR3 is 15 amino acids. V lost 5 bases and J lost 2; bases outside the gene matches: 8. The CDR3 protein is CASSRGQGDTYEQYF. The CDR3, as DNA: TGTGCCAGCAGCCGCGGACAGGGCGACACCTACGAGCAGTACTTC.

The chain joins TRBV7-3 to TRBJ2-2; TRBD2 might be the D (5 bases). V was pared by 5 bases and J by 7 bases, with 14 bases between. The CDR3 is 14 residues long. The germline V gene has CDR1 SGHTA and CDR2 FQGTGA. The CDR3 protein is CASSVDRDYGELFF. As DNA, the CDR3 is TGTGCCAGCAGCGTCGATCGGGATTACGGGGAGCTGTTTTTT.

As regards this clone: The identical CDR3 is also encoded by other nucleotide sequences in the sample. The chain has TRBV18 and TRBJ1-1; D remains ambiguous. This CDR3 spans 13 amino acids. V lost 3 bases and J 2 bases, leaving 7 bases between the germline ends. The germline V gene has CDR1 KGHSH and CDR2 LQKENI. This CDR3 reads CASSPQENTEAFF. CDR3 in DNA: TGTGCCAGCTCACCCCAGGAAAACACTGAAGCTTTCTTT.

This clone was recorded a few times. The V and J genes are TRBV5-1 and TRBJ1-1, with 11 positions matching TRBD1. CDR1 and CDR2 from the germline V gene are SGHRS and YFSETQ. V shed 4 bases, J shed 12 bases, and the junction held 14 bases outside the gene matches. The CDR3 has 15 amino acids. The CDR3 DNA reads TGCGCCAGCAGCCGTGGGACAGGGGGGCCCCCAATACCTTTCTTT. This encodes CASSRGTGGPPIPFF.

The chain employs TRBV5-1 and TRBJ2-2; TRBD2 matches at 8 bases. This CDR3 has 15 amino acids. Germline CDR1 reads SGHRS; CDR2 reads YFSETQ. Unmatched junction bases numbered 11, after V lost 6 bases and J lost 7 bases. CDR3 in amino acids: CASNPTSAQGGELFF. In DNA, the CDR3 is TGCGCCAGCAACCCGACTAGCGCTCAGGGCGGGGAGCTGTTTTTT.

The rearrangement uses TRBV4-1 and TRBJ2-7; D gene uncertain. The CDR3 spans 14 residues. Germline CDR1 reads MGHRA; CDR2 reads YSYEKL. V lost 1 base to trimming and J lost 1 base, with 8 bases between them. CDR3 sequence: CASSQGLSSYEQYF. CDR3 bases: TGCGCCAGCAGCCAAGGTCTCAGTTCCTACGAGCAGTACTTC.

V is TRBV28 and J is TRBJ2-3, with TRBD1 matching over 8 bases. Trimming cost V 4 bases and J 6 bases; bases outside gene matches: 3. CDR3 length: 13 residues. In germline, CDR1 is MDHEN, CDR2 SYDVKM. The CDR3 DNA reads TGTGCCAGCAGTTGGCAGGGGGCCGATACGCAGTATTTT. Translating gives CASSWQGADTQYF.

V and J are TRBV23-1 and TRBJ1-3, with D hard to call. TRBV23-1 is classed as an ORF, of uncertain function. Trimming stripped 6 bases from V and 0 bases from J, with 21 bases between. This CDR3 is built from 18 residues. As DNA, the CDR3 is TGCGCCAGCAGCCGCGGCGGACGGGAGGAGAGCTCTGGAAACACCATATATTTT. As protein: CASSRGGREESSGNTIYF.

This chain links TRBV7-3 with TRBJ2-5; maybe TRBD1 (5 bases). Trimming stripped 2 bases from V and 1 base from J, with 14 bases between. The CDR3 runs to 16 residues. The V gene's germline CDR1 is SGHTA and CDR2 FQGTGA. This CDR3 reads CASSLGAGPIQETQYF. CDR3 bases: TGTGCCAGCAGCTTAGGGGCAGGACCCATCCAAGAGACCCAGTACTTC.

The chain links TRBV5-4 to TRBJ1-1; a weak D match, TRBD1 (6 bases). This CDR3 is built from 15 residues. Germline CDR1 SGHNT, CDR2 YYREEE (reference sequence). Trimming removed 6 bases at V and 1 base at J, with 16 bases between. The CDR3 nucleotides read TGTGCCAGCAACCTAAATGGACAGAGGAACACTGAAGCTTTCTTT. Encoded protein: CASNLNGQRNTEAFF.

J is TRBJ1-6 and V is TRBV30, with D perhaps matching TRBD1 (5 bases). The germline CDR1 and CDR2 sequences are GTSNPN and SVGIG (reference sequence). V shed 2 bases and J shed 7 bases, with 15 bases lying between them. This CDR3 is 15 amino acids long. CDR3 amino acids: CAWSFPRGTNSPLHF. The CDR3 DNA reads as TGTGCCTGGAGTTTCCCAAGGGGTACAAATTCACCCCTCCACTTT. Looking up the rest from reference TRBV30 and TRBJ1-6 gives the full variable domain: SQTIHQWPATLVQPVGSPLSLECTVEGTSNPNLYWYRQAAGRGLQLLFYSVGIGQISSEVPQNLSASRPQDRQFILSSKKLLLSDSGFYLCAWSFPRGTNSPLHFGNGTRLTVT.

The J gene is TRBJ2-3, the V gene TRBV28, with D perhaps matching TRBD2 (6 bases). The CDR3 length is 15 residues. Deletions cut 6 bases from V and 8 bases from J, with 21 bases between. Looked up from germline, CDR1 is MDHEN and CDR2 is SYDVKM. This CDR3 is CASRKRAGSFVTQYF. The CDR3 region has the DNA TGTGCCAGCAGAAAAAGGGCGGGGAGCTTTGTTACGCAGTATTTT. The full variable domain, in which reference TRBV28 and TRBJ2-3 provide the parts outside the CDR3, is DVKVTQSSRYLVKRTGEKVFLECVQDMDHENMFWYRQDPGLGLRLIYFSYDVKMKEKGDIPEGYSVSREKKERFSLILESASTNQTSMYLCASRKRAGSFVTQYFGPGTRLTVL.

The chain uses TRBV6-5 and TRBJ1-1, with D possibly matching TRBD1 (5 bases). This CDR3 contains 13 residues. Trimming took off 10 bases at V and 4 bases at J, with 16 bases between the two ends. Looked up from germline, CDR1 is MNHEY and CDR2 is SVGAGI. CDR3 amino acids: CATLARAGTEAFF. DNA for the CDR3: TGTGCCACCCTGGCCAGGGCAGGCACTGAAGCTTTCTTT.

This chain uses TRBV27 with TRBJ1-1, with D maybe TRBD1 (6 bases). CDR3 length: 14 residues. V was trimmed by 5 bases and J by 8 bases, leaving 18 bases between them. CDR1 MNHEY and CDR2 SMNVEV come from the germline V gene (reference sequence). CDR3 DNA: TGTGCCAGCAGTCCCACCTTCATGACAGGCGAAGCTTTCTTT. This translates into CASSPTFMTGEAFF.

CDR3 sequence reads: CASSHQTSGSYEQYF. CDR3 bases: TGTGCCAGCAGCCATCAGACTAGCGGATCCTACGAGCAGTACTTC. V gene TRBV3-1 (or the pseudogene TRBV3-2) combines with J gene TRBJ2-7, with 9 bases matching TRBD2. Germline V gene lookup returns CDR1 LGHDT and CDR2 YNNKEL (reference sequence). This CDR3 contains 15 residues. The trim removed 3 bases at V and 1 base at J, leaving 4 bases unmatched.

The rearrangement links TRBV5-1 to TRBJ2-5, with D tentatively TRBD2 (5 bases). The CDR3 loop spans 13 amino acids. V was pared by 0 bases and J by 7 bases, with 10 bases between. Germline V CDR1 and CDR2: SGHRS, YFSETQ. CDR3 bases: TGCGCCAGCAGCTTGGGAACCGAGGGGACCCAGTACTTC. Its protein product is CASSLGTEGTQYF.